This TCR beta chain was observed in a study of CD8+ T cells in alopecia areata. Whole-study results and caveats: Across lesional scalp, and particularly alopecia totalis/universalis, clonality surpassed that of normal scalp.

Turning to this clone: Antigen: not known.

Reverse transcribed after extraction, RNA yielded cDNA as the sequencing template. Generated by immunoSEQ multiplex PCR, the TCRdb table keeps only in-frame clones and is missing some. The sample lists 150,000 to 200,000 clones, around 64% occurring once. CDR1 MNHEY and CDR2 SMNVEV come from the germline V gene (reference sequence). V dropped 7 bases and J dropped 7; count of bases not matched to a gene: 6. The CDR3 runs 13 residues. CD4+ and CD8+ T cells were sorted from PBMCs. The material sequenced was CD8+ T cells sorted from blood, taken at week 0. The sequence came from a human donor with alopecia areata. This sequence joins TRBV27 and TRBJ2-2; TRBD2 matches at 7 bases. The CDR3 DNA is TGTGCCAGCAACCTCGGGGGGTTCGGGGAGCTGTTTTTT. Its protein product is CASNLGGFGELFF.